This TCR beta chain was captured in a study of T cell repertoires in cytomegalovirus infection. Study-level background: Based on public TCR beta signatures, there were indications of CMV infection and of a matching HLA type.

TCRdb ran MiXCR on the reads and lists one entry per CDR3 protein. The repertoire includes fewer than 650,000 distinct CDR3 sequences, 40% of them detected once, and roughly 50% sits in the top ten. Notes on this clonotype: The target antigen is unknown.

Trimming took 2 bases from V and 8 from J, leaving 12 bases between them. CDR3 length equals 14 residues. In germline, CDR1 is KGHSH, CDR2 LQKENI. Overall study results and limits: The cumulative frequency of public TCR beta families distinguished individuals who carried CMV together with the relevant HLA.

This clonotype was sampled from a human donor in good health (CMV status not recorded). Some clones in this sample may be carry-over from other donors' samples. The V gene is TRBV18, the J gene TRBJ1-4, with a possible D match to TRBD1 (5 bases). The specimen was cultured PBMCs, collected from culture after CMV antigen stimulation. This CDR3 reads CASSPGGDGEKLFF. The CDR3 region has the DNA TGTGCCAGCTCACCAGGAGGGGACGGCGAAAAACTGTTTTTT.